The 6 T cell receptor beta chains presented below share a single source sample, sequenced in a study of blood T cells in healthy people across ages. A J-beta primer mix and a sample-barcoded 5' primer were used in a second PCR of roughly 6 to 11 cycles. Each CDR3 protein gets one entry after TCRdb re-called the 5' RACE reads with MiXCR. The table records almost 800,000 distinct CDR3 sequences, 55% to 70% of them present only once. Input material: blood. The source is a man aged 25-40 years in good health.

The chain employs TRBV10-2 and TRBJ1-5; D unclear. Deletions cut 4 bases from V and 7 bases from J, with 11 bases between. Per germline, CDR1 WSHSY and CDR2 SAAADI. The CDR3 consists of 13 residues. The CDR3 nucleotides are TGCGCCAGCAGTGGTGGGGTGGGGCAGCCCCAGCATTTT. Its protein product is CASSGGVGQPQHF.

CDR3 region: CASSQMGSSYEQYF. In DNA, the CDR3 is TGTGCCAGCAGCCAAATGGGGAGCTCCTACGAGCAGTACTTC. This sequence joins TRBV3-1 and TRBJ2-7; perhaps TRBD2 as D (5 bases). CDR1 and CDR2 from the germline V gene are LGHDT and YNNKEL (reference sequence). The CDR3 extends over 14 amino acids. Trimming removed 2 bases at V and 0 bases at J, with 8 bases between.

This clonotype was counted only a few times. This chain connects TRBV28 to TRBJ1-5; the D is unclear. V was clipped by 7 bases and J by 3 bases, with 13 bases between them. CDR3 length: 14 amino acids. Germline CDR1 reads MDHEN; CDR2 reads SYDVKM. CDR3 sequence: CASTKKGHNQPQHF. The CDR3 DNA is TGTGCCAGCACTAAAAAGGGCCACAATCAGCCCCAGCATTTT.

The chain joins TRBV7-2 to TRBJ2-7; D gene ambiguous. CDR3 length equals 14 residues. V lost 3 bases to trimming and J lost 4 bases, with 13 bases between them. CDR1 SGHTA and CDR2 FQGNSA come from the germline V gene. The CDR3 bases are TGTGCCAGCAGCTTTGGCTCGCGTTTGTACGAGCAGTACTTC. Protein: CASSFGSRLYEQYF.

This chain connects TRBV20-1 to TRBJ2-1; 10 bases map to TRBD1. The J call may be mistaken, given a closer DNA end match to TRBJ2-7. Germline V gene sequence: CDR1 DFQATT, CDR2 SNEGSKA (reference sequence). This CDR3 is 14 amino acids long. The CDR3 DNA sequence: TGCAGTGCTCACCGACGGACAGGGGGTAACGAGCAGTACTTC. It encodes CSAHRRTGGNEQYF.

A few counts support this clonotype. The rearrangement joins TRBV7-2 to TRBJ2-4, with TRBD2 identical over 11 bases. The J call may be wrong; the DNA end is better matched by TRBJ2-7. CDR3 size: 16 residues. CDR1 and CDR2 from the germline V gene are SGHTA and FQGNSA. The CDR3 here is CASSARTLAGVNEQYF. The CDR3 nucleotides read TGTGCCAGCAGCGCAAGGACACTAGCGGGAGTGAACGAGCAGTACTTC.